These 24 T cell receptor beta chains originate from one sample sequenced in a study of CD8 T cell repertoires and HIV-1 epitope variants. No antigen is known for these receptors. Using immunoSEQ multiplex PCR, the repertoire was profiled, and TCRdb retains in-frame clones only, with some absent. The data show 5,400 or so clones, approximately 65% seen once. The sample consisted of cultured CD8+ T cells derived from PBMCs. Receptors originate from a male donor with HIV.

This chain uses TRBV7-8 with TRBJ2-2; no clear D. Germline CDR1 reads SGHVS; CDR2 reads FQNEAQ. V was trimmed by 1 base and J by 0 bases, leaving 6 bases between them. CDR3 length: 15 amino acids. As DNA, the CDR3 is TGTGCCAGCAGCTTAGTTAGTTCGAACACCGGGGAGCTGTTTTTT. Its translation is CASSLVSSNTGELFF.

V usage is TRBV30 and J usage is TRBJ1-3; D ambiguous. From germline, CDR1 is GTSNPN and CDR2 SVGIG (reference sequence). V was pared by 5 bases and J by 0 bases, with 5 bases between. The CDR3 runs to 12 residues. The CDR3 sequence: CAWGFSGNTIYF. CDR3 coding DNA: TGTGCCTGGGGGTTCTCTGGAAACACCATATATTTT.

This clone has only a few counts. The chain combines TRBV2 with TRBJ2-2; no firm D call. V lost 6 bases, J lost 3 bases, and 8 bases lay in between. The CDR3 sequence is 13 residues long. Germline V lookup: CDR1 SNHLY, CDR2 FYNNEI. CDR3 sequence (DNA): TGTGCCAGCAGGCAGGACGACACCGGGGAGCTGTTTTTT. It codes for CASRQDDTGELFF.

The chain couples TRBV10-3 to TRBJ2-1, with D perhaps matching TRBD2 (5 bases). Germline CDR1 ENHRY, CDR2 SYGVKD. V lost 0 bases and J 12 bases, leaving 12 bases between the germline ends. The CDR3 has 13 amino acids. The CDR3 here is CAISESNVGVQFF. For the CDR3, the DNA is TGTGCCATCAGTGAGTCAAATGTGGGAGTGCAGTTCTTC.

The DNA for the CDR3 is TGTGCCAGCAGCCCGGGGACAGCCCCAACGCCCCAGCATTTT. This gives the protein CASSPGTAPTPQHF. This chain connects TRBV5-6 to TRBJ1-5; 7 bases align to TRBD1. Germline CDR1 and CDR2: SGHDT and YYEEEE. CDR3 size: 14 residues. V trimming: 4 bases; J trimming: 9 bases; junction bases outside the gene matches: 10.

The gene calls are TRBV6-5 and TRBJ1-1; D remains unclear. This CDR3 has 14 residues. V lost 5 bases, J lost 0 bases, and 10 bases lay in between. Looked up from germline, CDR1 is MNHEY and CDR2 is SVGAGI. The CDR3 region has the DNA TGTGCCAGCAGTGACCGTAATATGAACACTGAAGCTTTCTTT. This sequence encodes CASSDRNMNTEAFF.

The chain combines TRBV18 with TRBJ1-1; D gene ambiguous. This CDR3 is built from 13 residues. Germline-derived CDR1 and CDR2 are KGHSH and LQKENI. V was shortened by 2 bases and J by 3 bases, with 7 bases between the two germline ends. The CDR3 sequence is CASSPTLDTEAFF. In DNA, the CDR3 is TGTGCCAGCTCACCAACGTTGGACACTGAAGCTTTCTTT. Filled out from reference TRBV18 and TRBJ1-1, the complete variable domain reads NAGVMQNPRHLVRRRGQEARLRCSPMKGHSHVYWYRQLPEEGLKFMVYLQKENIIDESGMPKERFSAEFPKEGPSILRIQQVVRGDSAAYFCASSPTLDTEAFFGQGTRLTVV.

In its sample, this clone was seen a few times. The genes are TRBV6-6 and TRBJ2-7, with TRBD1 identical over 7 bases. The V gene's germline CDR1 is MNHNY and CDR2 SVGAGI (reference sequence). V lost 2 bases and J lost 5; bases outside the gene matches: 3. The CDR3 sequence is 13 residues long. This CDR3 is CASSYQGVNEQYF. The CDR3 nucleotides are TGTGCCAGCAGTTACCAGGGGGTGAACGAGCAGTACTTC.

The chain links TRBV6-7 to TRBJ2-2; 7 nucleotides match TRBD2. TRBV6-7 is assigned to the ORF class and has an uncertain function. V trimming: 1 base; J trimming: 0 bases; junction bases outside the gene matches: 8. The CDR3 extends over 18 amino acids. The CDR3 nucleotides are TGTGCCAGCAGTTACTACAGGTCTAGCGGAGCGAACACCGGGGAGCTGTTTTTT. Translation gives CASSYYRSSGANTGELFF.

The V gene is TRBV28, the J gene TRBJ1-1; no clear D gene. V lost 2 bases to trimming and J lost 4 bases, with 8 bases between them. This CDR3 spans 13 amino acids. CDR1 and CDR2 (germline): MDHEN, SYDVKM. CDR3 in amino acids: CASSLARSTEAFF. The CDR3 DNA reads TGTGCCAGCAGTTTAGCCAGGAGCACTGAAGCTTTCTTT.

The chain combines TRBV27 with TRBJ1-1; no clear D. V shed 1 base and J shed 0 bases, with 9 bases lying between them. The CDR3 spans 15 residues. Germline loops: CDR1 MNHEY, CDR2 SMNVEV (reference sequence). The CDR3 region has the DNA TGTGCCAGCAGTTTATGGGGTGGGGTGAACACTGAAGCTTTCTTT. This codes for CASSLWGGVNTEAFF.

This clone showed up just a few times. V is TRBV7-9 and J is TRBJ1-1; D uncertain. Germline V lookup: CDR1 SEHNR, CDR2 FQNEAQ (reference sequence). CDR3 length: 13 amino acids. V gave up 6 bases and J gave up 0 bases, with 8 bases separating them. This chain's CDR3 is CASRTEMNTEAFF. The CDR3 nucleotides read TGTGCCAGCAGAACAGAAATGAACACTGAAGCTTTCTTT.

The chain has TRBV6-5 and TRBJ2-7, with 7 bases matching TRBD2. Germline V gene sequence: CDR1 MNHEY, CDR2 SVGAGI. The CDR3 runs 14 residues. With 6 bases clipped from V and 5 bases from J, the junction kept 10 bases outside the gene matches. The CDR3 loop reads CASSGGTAGNEQYF. CDR3 in DNA: TGTGCCAGCAGCGGGGGGACTGCCGGAAACGAGCAGTACTTC.

The table lists this clone with a few counts. The gene calls are TRBV4-3 and TRBJ1-2; a weak D match, TRBD1 (5 bases). This CDR3 region has 15 residues. CDR1 is LGHNA and CDR2 is YSLEER in the germline V gene. V lost 4 bases and J 9 bases, leaving 21 bases between the germline ends. DNA of the CDR3: TGCGCCAGCAGCCGACTACCGGCCCAGGGACTAAGCTACACCTTC. Amino acid sequence: CASSRLPAQGLSYTF.

This chain links TRBV28 with TRBJ2-2, with 11 bases lining up with TRBD2. The CDR3 length is 17 residues. J lost 4 bases, V lost 2 bases, and 6 bases had no gene match. Germline CDR1 MDHEN, CDR2 SYDVKM. The CDR3 DNA reads as TGTGCCAGCAGTTTAGTAGCGGGAGGGCCCTTCACCGGGGAGCTGTTTTTT. Protein sequence: CASSLVAGGPFTGELFF. Full variable domain (outside the CDR3, taken from reference TRBV28 and TRBJ2-2): DVKVTQSSRYLVKRTGEKVFLECVQDMDHENMFWYRQDPGLGLRLIYFSYDVKMKEKGDIPEGYSVSREKKERFSLILESASTNQTSMYLCASSLVAGGPFTGELFFGEGSRLTVL.

This clone was detected a few times. The chain uses TRBV5-1 and TRBJ2-7; D is unresolved. Germline values: CDR1 SGHRS, CDR2 YFSETQ. The CDR3 contains 10 residues. V dropped 1 base and J dropped 4 bases, with 0 bases sitting between them. In DNA form, the CDR3 reads TGCGCCAGCAGCTTGTACGAGCAGTACTTC. Amino acids: CASSLYEQYF.

The chain couples TRBV7-9 to TRBJ1-2; D remains unclear. CDR1 and CDR2 (germline): SEHNR, FQNEAQ (reference sequence). This CDR3 comprises 14 residues. V was clipped by 2 bases and J by 4 bases, with 11 bases between them. DNA for the CDR3: TGTGCCAGCAGCTTATGGGGTGCCGGCTATGGCTACACCTTC. This translates into CASSLWGAGYGYTF. Full variable domain (outside the CDR3, taken from reference TRBV7-9 and TRBJ1-2): DTGVSQNPRHKITKRGQNVTFRCDPISEHNRLYWYRQTLGQGPEFLTYFQNEAQLEKSRLLSDRFSAERPKGSFSTLEIQRTEQGDSAMYLCASSLWGAGYGYTFGSGTRLTVV.

The chain combines TRBV7-8 with TRBJ2-3, with 8 bases fitting TRBD2. J gave up 2 bases and V 1 base, and 8 bases lay outside the gene matches. This CDR3 comprises 17 residues. The germline gives CDR1 SGHVS, CDR2 FQNEAQ. The CDR3 sequence: CASSLGYAGGPTDTQYF. CDR3 sequence (DNA): TGTGCCAGCAGCTTAGGTTACGCGGGGGGTCCCACAGATACGCAGTATTTT.

This clone was seen only a few times. This chain links TRBV28 with TRBJ1-1; possibly TRBD1 for D (6 bases). Trimming cost V 5 bases and J 0 bases, with 10 bases left between them. The CDR3 spans 14 residues. Looked up from germline, CDR1 is MDHEN and CDR2 is SYDVKM. The CDR3 loop reads CASSGTHMNTEAFF. The DNA for the CDR3 is TGTGCCAGCAGTGGGACACACATGAACACTGAAGCTTTCTTT.

The sample holds a few counts of this clone. Here the CDR3 reads CASRTGNTGELFF. The CDR3 DNA sequence: TGTGCCAGCAGGACAGGAAACACCGGGGAGCTGTTTTTT. V is TRBV28 and J is TRBJ2-2, with D maybe TRBD1 (6 bases). The CDR3 has 13 residues. The germline V gene has CDR1 MDHEN and CDR2 SYDVKM. V shed 6 bases and J shed 2 bases, with 7 bases lying between them. Based on the CDR3 plus reference TRBV28 and TRBJ2-2, the full variable domain is DVKVTQSSRYLVKRTGEKVFLECVQDMDHENMFWYRQDPGLGLRLIYFSYDVKMKEKGDIPEGYSVSREKKERFSLILESASTNQTSMYLCASRTGNTGELFFGEGSRLTVL.

The chain recombines TRBV21-1 with TRBJ2-1; the D call TRBD2 from the table was never checked on the DNA. TRBV21-1 is described as a pseudogene. This CDR3 contains 15 residues. DNA of the CDR3: TGTGCCAGCAGCAAACGTGCGCCCCAAATGAATGAGCAGTTCTTC. This sequence encodes CASSKRAPQMNEQFF.

A single count supports this clone. This chain connects TRBV27 to TRBJ1-3; D uncertain. The ends were cut back, 6 bases at V and 3 bases at J, with 15 bases in the middle. This CDR3 spans 15 amino acids. CDR1 is MNHEY and CDR2 is SMNVEV in the germline V gene (reference sequence). The CDR3 protein is CASSPLGALGNTIYF. CDR3 coding DNA: TGTGCCAGCAGCCCGCTTGGCGCCCTTGGAAACACCATATATTTT.

This clone was picked up a small number of times. The chain uses TRBV21-1 and TRBJ1-2. TRBV21-1 is a pseudogene locus. The CDR3 totals 16 residues. This CDR3 is CASSKAPGEVPNGYTF. The CDR3 coding sequence is TGTGCCAGCAGCAAAGCCCCGGGTGAAGTTCCGAATGGCTACACCTTC.

This sequence joins TRBV7-8 and TRBJ1-5; no reliable D call. The germline gives CDR1 SGHVS, CDR2 FQNEAQ. The CDR3 spans 15 residues. Deletions cut 3 bases from V and 2 bases from J, with 11 bases between. Here the CDR3 reads CASSFQERGNQPQHF. DNA of the CDR3: TGTGCCAGCAGCTTCCAGGAAAGGGGCAATCAGCCCCAGCATTTT.